Below are 21 T cell receptor beta chains sequenced from a single sample in a study of radiotherapy plus CTLA-4 blockade in lung cancer. Only in-frame clones appear in the TCRdb table, and some are missing; sequencing was by immunoSEQ multiplex PCR. The top ten hold 6% to 8% of the sample, which has about 49,000 clones, around nine tenths seen once. This specimen consisted of peripheral blood, obtained from a patient treated with radiotherapy plus ipilimumab. These receptors were obtained from a human donor with non-small cell lung cancer whose response to radiotherapy plus ipilimumab could not be evaluated.

V is TRBV11-2 and J is TRBJ2-7; 9 nucleotides line up with TRBD2. The CDR3 contains 15 residues. Germline V gene data show CDR1 as SGHAT and CDR2 as FQNNGV. V gave up 1 base and J gave up 1 base; unmatched junction bases: 2. The CDR3 coding sequence is TGTGCCAGCAGCTTAGTACTAGCGGGTTCCTACGAGCAGTACTTC. Protein: CASSLVLAGSYEQYF.

The V call is TRBV7-2, the J call TRBJ1-2; no clear D gene. Germline V gene sequence: CDR1 SGHTA, CDR2 FQGNSA. V was cut by 5 bases and J by 2 bases, with 12 bases left in between. The CDR3 runs 14 residues. The CDR3 is CASSQPTPNYGYTF. The CDR3 DNA reads TGTGCCAGCAGCCAACCGACACCCAACTATGGCTACACCTTC.

The CDR3 sequence is CASSWERGPYNEQFF. The DNA of the CDR3 is TGTGCCAGTAGTTGGGAGAGGGGGCCCTACAATGAGCAGTTCTTC. V usage is TRBV19 and J usage is TRBJ2-1; 7 nucleotides align to TRBD1. Germline V gene lookup returns CDR1 LNHDA and CDR2 SQIVND (reference sequence). CDR3 length equals 15 residues. The V gene end was trimmed by 5 bases and the J gene end by 2 bases; junction bases not matched to a gene: 6.

The V gene is TRBV28, the J gene TRBJ1-2, with D tentatively TRBD1 (5 bases). The CDR3 length is 11 residues. Between the trimmed V and J ends, which lost 5 bases and 5 bases, there was a span of 6 bases. Looked up from germline, CDR1 is MDHEN and CDR2 is SYDVKM. In DNA, the CDR3 is TGTGCCAGCAGTGGGGGGTATGGCTACACCTTC. The encoded protein is CASSGGYGYTF.

The chain joins TRBV18 to TRBJ2-1, with a possible D match to TRBD2 (6 bases). Trimming took 3 bases from V and 2 from J, leaving 8 bases between them. The CDR3 extends over 14 amino acids. Germline CDR1 reads KGHSH; CDR2 reads LQKENI. In DNA form, the CDR3 reads TGTGCCAGCTCACCGGGACTGACCTACAATGAGCAGTTCTTC. Translated, it gives CASSPGLTYNEQFF.

The J gene is TRBJ1-1, the V gene TRBV13; no firm D call. The germline V and J ends were trimmed by 2 bases and 4 bases, with 14 bases remaining between them. Germline V gene lookup returns CDR1 PRHDT and CDR2 FYEKMQ (reference sequence). This CDR3 is 15 amino acids long. The CDR3 DNA sequence: TGTGCCAGCAGCTTAAGACCAGTTAGAGGCACTGAAGCTTTCTTT. It yields the protein CASSLRPVRGTEAFF.

The rearrangement uses TRBV27 and TRBJ1-2; TRBD1 matches at 9 bases. J lost 8 bases, V lost 5 bases, and 9 bases had no gene match. The germline V gene has CDR1 MNHEY and CDR2 SMNVEV (reference sequence). The CDR3 consists of 14 residues. The CDR3, as DNA: TGTGCCAGCAGTCCAACCGGGACAGGGTACGGCTACACCTTC. Translating gives CASSPTGTGYGYTF.

The chain has TRBV28 and TRBJ1-1; TRBD1 agrees at 8 bases. CDR1 is MDHEN and CDR2 is SYDVKM in the germline V gene. The CDR3 runs 15 residues. The V segment lost 4 bases and the J segment 10 bases; nucleotides outside the gene matches: 14. The CDR3 coding sequence is TGTGCCAGCAGTTCTACCCGACGGACAGGGTCTGCAGCTTTCTTT. Translated: CASSSTRRTGSAAFF.

This clone was observed a single time. The rearrangement joins TRBV30 to TRBJ1-5; tentatively, D is TRBD1 (5 bases). The CDR3 runs 13 residues. V lost 4 bases and J 5 bases, leaving 12 bases between the germline ends. Germline V gene sequence: CDR1 GTSNPN, CDR2 SVGIG (reference sequence). DNA of the CDR3: TGTGCCTGGACCTACGGGACTGATCAGCCCCAGCATTTT. It encodes CAWTYGTDQPQHF.

About this clone itself: The junction does not match germline at one end; this may be a read error. The chain employs TRBV7-2 and TRBJ1-5; 8 nucleotides align to TRBD1. Germline CDR1 is SGHTA and CDR2 is FQGNSA. This CDR3 is 16 amino acids long. The CDR3 nucleotides are TGTGCCAGCAGCTTAGCGGTCGACAGGGGCAAACAGCCCCAGCATTTT. It is translated as CASSLAVDRGKQPQHF.

This rearrangement joins TRBV19 to TRBJ1-5; 7 bases align to TRBD1. The V and J ends lost 6 bases and 4 bases, in that order; junction bases with no gene match: 6. The CDR3 consists of 14 residues. The germline CDR1 and CDR2 sequences are LNHDA and SQIVND (reference sequence). The CDR3 nucleotides read TGTGCCAGTAGCCCCGGGACAGAGAATCAGCCCCAGCATTTT. Amino acids: CASSPGTENQPQHF.

The chain recombines TRBV19 with TRBJ1-5; TRBD1 matches 11 bases. From germline, CDR1 is LNHDA and CDR2 SQIVND (reference sequence). The ends lost 7 bases at V and 1 base at J; junction bases unmatched: 12. The CDR3 has 18 amino acids. CDR3: CASISWGTGGTSNQPQHF. In nucleotides, the CDR3 is TGTGCCAGTATCAGCTGGGGGACAGGGGGTACAAGCAATCAGCCCCAGCATTTT.

The CDR3 region has the DNA TGTGCCAGCAGCTTGAGTACCCAAGAGACCCAGTACTTC. It encodes CASSLSTQETQYF. The chain has TRBV7-2 and TRBJ2-5; no reliable D call. Germline assignment: CDR1 SGHTA and CDR2 FQGNSA. V gave up 3 bases and J gave up 1 base, with 6 bases separating them. The CDR3 extends over 13 amino acids.

The genes are TRBV29-1 and TRBJ2-7; 8 bases line up with TRBD2. The germline gives CDR1 SQVTM, CDR2 ANQGSEA. V shed 4 bases and J 2 bases; nucleotides not matched to a gene: 4. This CDR3 spans 13 amino acids. The CDR3 protein is CSVVRTSTYEQYF. As DNA, the CDR3 is TGCAGCGTTGTAAGGACTAGCACCTACGAGCAGTACTTC.

The chain is built from TRBV28 and TRBJ1-3, with D tentatively TRBD1 (5 bases). The CDR3 has 17 amino acids. Germline values: CDR1 MDHEN, CDR2 SYDVKM. Trimming stripped 3 bases from V and 0 bases from J, with 15 bases between. The DNA of the CDR3 is TGTGCCAGCAGTTTCGGGCAGGGAATCTACTCTGGAAACACCATATATTTT. Protein: CASSFGQGIYSGNTIYF. Full variable domain (rest looked up from reference TRBV28 and TRBJ1-3): DVKVTQSSRYLVKRTGEKVFLECVQDMDHENMFWYRQDPGLGLRLIYFSYDVKMKEKGDIPEGYSVSREKKERFSLILESASTNQTSMYLCASSFGQGIYSGNTIYFGEGSWLTVV.

V usage is TRBV6-1 and J usage is TRBJ1-3, with D perhaps matching TRBD1 (5 bases). Trimming shortened V by 6 bases and J by 8 bases, and 17 bases separated the two germline ends. Germline lookup yields CDR1 MNHNS and CDR2 SASEGT. The CDR3 consists of 14 residues. CDR3 coding DNA: TGTGCCAGCAGCACGGACACATCTGGGCACACCATATATTTT. Protein product: CASSTDTSGHTIYF.

The chain has TRBV6-1 and TRBJ2-2, with 8 bases fitting TRBD1. There are 16 residues in the CDR3. Per germline, CDR1 MNHNS and CDR2 SASEGT. The J segment lost 1 base and the V segment lost 2 bases, leaving 3 bases of the junction unmatched. This chain's CDR3 is CASSETGTGNTGELFF. The CDR3 nucleotides are TGTGCCAGCAGTGAAACCGGGACAGGGAACACCGGGGAGCTGTTTTTT.

The gene calls are TRBV5-5 and TRBJ2-7; 11 bases agree with TRBD2. The CDR3 is 15 amino acids. V lost 4 bases, J lost 3 bases, and 6 bases stayed unmatched. The germline V gene encodes CDR1 SGHKS and CDR2 YYEKEE (reference sequence). CDR3 sequence (DNA): TGTGCCAGCAGCCCAGGCGGGACTAGCGGCTACGAGCAGTACTTC. Residues: CASSPGGTSGYEQYF.

This CDR3 reads CASSLGQGALNEQYF. As DNA, the CDR3 is TGTGCCAGCAGCTTAGGGCAGGGGGCATTGAACGAGCAGTACTTC. The V call is TRBV7-8, the J call TRBJ2-7; TRBD1 agrees at 8 bases. Germline V lookup: CDR1 SGHVS, CDR2 FQNEAQ. The CDR3 loop spans 15 amino acids. V lost 1 base and J lost 5; bases outside the gene matches: 7.

V and J are TRBV7-8 and TRBJ2-7, with 9 bases identical to TRBD1. The CDR3 has 15 amino acids. Germline loops: CDR1 SGHVS, CDR2 FQNEAQ. The ends lost 5 bases at V and 2 bases at J; junction bases unmatched: 7. In DNA form, the CDR3 reads TGTGCCAGCAGCCGAGGTGGGACAGGGACCTACGAGCAGTACTTC. Its protein is CASSRGGTGTYEQYF.

V is TRBV5-1 and J is TRBJ2-1, with 10 bases fitting TRBD2. Germline assignment: CDR1 SGHRS and CDR2 YFSETQ. The CDR3 spans 16 residues. Trimming at V came to 0 bases and at J to 6 bases, leaving 6 bases not matched to a gene. The CDR3 here is CASSLDGLAGANEQFF. In DNA, the CDR3 is TGCGCCAGCAGCTTGGATGGGCTAGCGGGAGCCAATGAGCAGTTCTTC.